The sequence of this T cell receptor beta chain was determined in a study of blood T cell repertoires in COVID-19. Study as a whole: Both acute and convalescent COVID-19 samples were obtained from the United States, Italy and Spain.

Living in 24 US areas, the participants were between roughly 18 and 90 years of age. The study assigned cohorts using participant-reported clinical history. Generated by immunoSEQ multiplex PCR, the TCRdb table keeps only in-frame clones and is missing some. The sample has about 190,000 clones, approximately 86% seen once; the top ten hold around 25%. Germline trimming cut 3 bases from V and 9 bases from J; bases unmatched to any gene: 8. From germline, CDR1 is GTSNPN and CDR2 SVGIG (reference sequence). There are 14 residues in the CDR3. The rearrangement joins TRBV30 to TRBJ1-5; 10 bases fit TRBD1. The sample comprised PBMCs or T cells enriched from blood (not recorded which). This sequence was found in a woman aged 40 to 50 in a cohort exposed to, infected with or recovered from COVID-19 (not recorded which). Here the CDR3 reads CAWSTDRGRLPQHF. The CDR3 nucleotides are TGTGCCTGGAGCACAGACAGGGGGCGTTTGCCCCAGCATTTT.